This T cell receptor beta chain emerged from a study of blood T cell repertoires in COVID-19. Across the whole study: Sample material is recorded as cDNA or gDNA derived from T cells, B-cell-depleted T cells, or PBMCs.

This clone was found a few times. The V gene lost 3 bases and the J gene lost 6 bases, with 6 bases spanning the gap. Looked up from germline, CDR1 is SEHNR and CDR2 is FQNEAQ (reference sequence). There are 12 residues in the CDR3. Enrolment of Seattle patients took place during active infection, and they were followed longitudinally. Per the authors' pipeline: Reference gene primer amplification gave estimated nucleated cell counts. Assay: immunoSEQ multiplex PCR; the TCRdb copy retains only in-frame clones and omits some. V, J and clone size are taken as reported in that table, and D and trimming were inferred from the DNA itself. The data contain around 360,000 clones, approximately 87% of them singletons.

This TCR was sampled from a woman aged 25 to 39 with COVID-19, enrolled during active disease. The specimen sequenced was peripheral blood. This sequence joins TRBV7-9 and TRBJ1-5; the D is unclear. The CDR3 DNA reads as TGTGCCAGCAGCTTCGTTAGTCAGCCCCAGCATTTT. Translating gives CASSFVSQPQHF.